This T cell receptor (beta chain) was identified during a study of post-analysis software for immune sequencing data. For the study at large: Both relapsing-remitting and secondary progressive multiple sclerosis featured among the disease courses, as did progressive-relapsing multiple sclerosis. Study-wide findings and caveats: Clustering by F measure revealed strong co-clustering among samples prepared together in one batch. Significantly decreased normalized Chao1 diversity was recorded for multiple sclerosis patients relative to controls. Comparison of patients with controls showed 4 to 6 TRBV segments more frequent in patients, TRBV5-6, TRBV5-1 and TRBV20-1 among them.

The authors incorporated unique molecular identifiers into the TCR beta cDNA libraries. One entry per CDR3 protein, called by TCRdb with MiXCR from the PCR reads. Among approximately 690,000 distinct CDR3 sequences, roughly three fifths were seen once, and the ten largest hold around 10%. Germline loops: CDR1 KGHDR, CDR2 SFDVKD. This CDR3 region has 19 residues. V dropped 0 bases and J dropped 7; count of bases not matched to a gene: 17. With regard to this clonotype: The antigen is not known.

The sequenced sample consisted of blood. This rearrangement joins TRBV24-1 to TRBJ1-5; TRBD1 aligns across 7 bases. This clonotype was obtained from a girl aged 2-10 years with multiple sclerosis. This CDR3 is CATSDLRGREGGPRQPQHF. DNA of the CDR3: TGTGCCACCAGTGATTTGAGGGGGAGGGAAGGGGGCCCACGACAGCCCCAGCATTTT.